This T cell receptor beta chain came from a study of cytotoxic CD8 clonotypes in ibrutinib-treated CLL. Study overall: Partial response was seen in approximately 24 patients and complete response in 2; after median around 72 months, approximately 15 stayed remitted, about twelve progressed.

Using immunoSEQ multiplex PCR, the repertoire was profiled, and TCRdb retains in-frame clones only, with some absent. The sample yields some 200,000 clones, just under 80% seen once. Comment on this clone: The antigen is unknown.

Study conclusions and caveats: Progressing patients had sampling times that differed from those of sustained-remission patients.

Germline V gives CDR1 SGHRS, CDR2 YFSETQ. The CDR3 spans 13 residues. Trimming cost V 4 bases and J 4 bases, with 10 bases left between them. For TCR beta libraries, roughly 2.2 micrograms of genomic DNA were obtained from cryopreserved PBMCs. The source was PBMCs, collected after 12 months of ibrutinib treatment. The TCR originated in a human donor with chronic lymphocytic leukemia. The chain joins TRBV5-1 to TRBJ2-3, with TRBD1 as a possible D gene (6 bases). The CDR3 loop is CASSPDRSDTQYF. The DNA of the CDR3 is TGCGCCAGCAGCCCGGACAGATCAGATACGCAGTATTTT. Variable domain in full (rest from reference TRBV5-1 and TRBJ2-3): KAGVTQTPRYLIKTRGQQVTLSCSPISGHRSVSWYQQTPGQGLQFLFEYFSETQRNKGNFPGRFSGRQFSNSRSEMNVSTLELGDSALYLCASSPDRSDTQYFGPGTRLTVL.